The rows below give T cell receptor beta chains drawn from one sample of a study of shared clonotypes between healthy human individuals. The method was immunoSEQ multiplex PCR; TCRdb's version includes in-frame clones alone and lacks a portion of them. Of 1.5 million to 2.5 million clones listed, less than 95% are singletons. Specimen: naive CD8+ T cells sorted from blood. The receptors derive from a man aged 18 to 30 in good health. Both conserved end residues are part of each CDR3. The D gene is left open where the match is weak. Part of the rows lack a size; the others show once, few, many or a class for expanded clones.

J gene: TRBJ2-1
D gene: -
clone size: few
V gene: TRBV7-9
CDR3 DNA: TGTGCCAGCAGCCTCCTCTCCAACAATGAGCAGTTCTTC
CDR3 protein: CASSLLSNNEQFF

J gene: TRBJ2-7
D gene: -
clone size: -
V gene: TRBV7-9
CDR3 DNA: TGTGCCAGCAGCCCAACGGCCCACGAGCAGTACTTC
CDR3 protein: CASSPTAHEQYF

J gene: TRBJ2-7
D gene: -
clone size: -
V gene: TRBV28
CDR3 DNA: TGTGCCAGCAGTATTAAAATAAGGCCCTACGAGCAGTACTTC
CDR3 protein: CASSIKIRPYEQYF

J gene: TRBJ2-6
D gene: -
clone size: -
V gene: TRBV11-3
CDR3 DNA: TGTGCCAGCAGCTCCCTGGCCGGTGGGGCCAACGTCCTGACTTTC
CDR3 protein: CASSSLAGGANVLTF

J gene: TRBJ2-1
D gene: -
clone size: -
V gene: TRBV11-2
CDR3 DNA: TGTGCCAGCAGCTTAGAAAGGGGAGACAATGAGCAGTTCTTC
CDR3 protein: CASSLERGDNEQFF

J gene: TRBJ2-7
D gene: TRBD2
clone size: -
V gene: TRBV27
CDR3 DNA: TGTGCCAGCAGTTTACTAGCGGGAGCCCCTTCCTACGAGCAGTACTTC
CDR3 protein: CASSLLAGAPSYEQYF

J gene: TRBJ2-7
D gene: TRBD1
clone size: -
V gene: TRBV4-3
CDR3 DNA: TGCGCCAGCAGCCAGGACAGGGGGGGGTACGAGCAGTACTTC
CDR3 protein: CASSQDRGGYEQYF

J gene: TRBJ2-3
D gene: -
clone size: -
V gene: TRBV27
CDR3 DNA: TGTGCCAGCAGTAGCAGTTCTAGCACAGATACGCAGTATTTT
CDR3 protein: CASSSSSSTDTQYF

J gene: TRBJ2-7
D gene: TRBD2
clone size: -
V gene: TRBV19
CDR3 DNA: TGTGCCAGTAGTGAAAGCGGGGCCTCCTACGAGCAGTACTTC
CDR3 protein: CASSESGASYEQYF

J gene: TRBJ1-1
D gene: -
clone size: -
V gene: TRBV5-6
CDR3 DNA: TGTGCCAGCAGTAAAGGGGGGACTGAAGCTTTCTTT
CDR3 protein: CASSKGGTEAFF

J gene: TRBJ2-7
D gene: -
clone size: -
V gene: TRBV6-6
CDR3 DNA: TGTGCCAGCAGTGATAAGGGGCCCTACGAGCAGTACTTC
CDR3 protein: CASSDKGPYEQYF

J gene: TRBJ1-2
D gene: TRBD1
clone size: few
V gene: TRBV25-1
CDR3 DNA: TGTGCCAGCAGTGGACAGGGGGCGCAGGGCTATGGCTACACCTTC
CDR3 protein: CASSGQGAQGYGYTF

J gene: TRBJ2-1
D gene: -
clone size: -
V gene: TRBV27
CDR3 DNA: TGTGCCAGCAGTTTACGTCAGAGCTCCTACAATGAGCAGTTCTTC
CDR3 protein: CASSLRQSSYNEQFF

J gene: TRBJ2-7
D gene: -
clone size: -
V gene: TRBV30
CDR3 DNA: TGTGCCTGGAGTGTTGGTTCCTACGAGCAGTACTTC
CDR3 protein: CAWSVGSYEQYF

J gene: TRBJ2-5
D gene: -
clone size: -
V gene: TRBV7-8
CDR3 DNA: TGTGCCAGCTGGCCCGGGGGAATTCAAGAGACCCAGTACTTC
CDR3 protein: CASWPGGIQETQYF

J gene: TRBJ2-3
D gene: -
clone size: -
V gene: TRBV10-3
CDR3 DNA: TGTGCCATCAGTGAGACGCCTAGGCCAAGCACAGATACGCAGTATTTT
CDR3 protein: CAISETPRPSTDTQYF

J gene: TRBJ2-5
D gene: -
clone size: -
V gene: TRBV27
CDR3 DNA: TGTGCCAGCAGCGAGATTCCTAGCGCGGGGGAGACCCAGTACTTC
CDR3 protein: CASSEIPSAGETQYF

J gene: TRBJ1-6
D gene: -
clone size: -
V gene: TRBV7-9
CDR3 DNA: TGTGCCAGCAGCTTAGAGGGGAACAATTCACCCCTCCACTTT
CDR3 protein: CASSLEGNNSPLHF

J gene: TRBJ2-7
D gene: -
clone size: -
V gene: TRBV19
CDR3 DNA: TGTGCCAGTAGTCCGGGAAGCTCCTACGAGCAGTACTTC
CDR3 protein: CASSPGSSYEQYF

J gene: TRBJ2-7
D gene: -
clone size: -
V gene: TRBV1
CDR3 DNA: TGCACCAGCAGCACCCCGTTATTACGAAACTACGAGCAGTACTTC
CDR3 protein: CTSSTPLLRNYEQYF

J gene: TRBJ2-2
D gene: TRBD2
clone size: once
V gene: TRBV7-8
CDR3 DNA: TGTGCCAGCAGCTCACAGCTAGCGGGGGTGACCGGGGAGCTGTTTTTT
CDR3 protein: CASSSQLAGVTGELFF

J gene: TRBJ1-5
D gene: -
clone size: -
V gene: TRBV6-4
CDR3 DNA: TGTGCCACCCCAGGGCAGGACAATCAGCCCCAGCATTTT
CDR3 protein: CATPGQDNQPQHF

J gene: TRBJ1-2
D gene: -
clone size: -
V gene: TRBV7-9
CDR3 DNA: TGTGCCAGCAGCCCTGGGACGGACGTTTATGGCTACACCTTC
CDR3 protein: CASSPGTDVYGYTF

J gene: TRBJ2-7
D gene: -
clone size: -
V gene: TRBV19
CDR3 DNA: TGTGCCAGTAGTAGGACTAACACCTACGAGCAGTACTTC
CDR3 protein: CASSRTNTYEQYF

J gene: TRBJ2-7
D gene: -
clone size: -
V gene: TRBV14
CDR3 DNA: TGTGCCAGCAGCCCCGGGACTTGGAACTACGAGCAGTACTTC
CDR3 protein: CASSPGTWNYEQYF

J gene: TRBJ2-7
D gene: TRBD2
clone size: -
V gene: TRBV4-3
CDR3 DNA: TGCGCCAGCAGCCTTGAGCGGGAGTACTCCTACGAGCAGTACTTC
CDR3 protein: CASSLEREYSYEQYF